Given below is one TCR beta chain in context. Its antigen target is currently unknown. Base qualities are not recorded, but no much larger clone differs from it by a single base. These data originate in a study of cytomegalovirus exposure and HLA in healthy donors (dated by TCRdb to 2015 to 2018). About the full investigation: In an earlier analysis of some 550 of the donors, 276 Gb of sequence data and 90 million to 120 million unique TCR beta sequences from some 170 million T cells were reported. An early release covering about 600 HLA-typed donors comprised roughly 300 gigabases of sequencing data and 85 million to 100 million unique TCR sequences. Of the roughly 410 genotyped donors, roughly 76% were placed in the genetic ancestry cluster associated with self-reported Caucasian donors. The study was designed to test whether signatures of past pathogen exposure could be identified by cataloging public T cell receptors. The T cell repertoires of some 700 subjects were profiled by immunosequencing and related to cytomegalovirus serostatus. Along with the roughly 670-subject first cohort, a separate validation cohort of about 110 different subjects was used. To predict cytomegalovirus infection status, the study combined high-throughput TCR immunosequencing, statistical association of individual TCRs with disease status, and machine learning. A later analysis re-analyzed previously published TCR beta repertoires from roughly 630 donors and added high-resolution HLA genotyping to study TCR occurrence patterns. Rather than using new phenotypic data, the later analysis identified candidate immune exposures from TCR beta sequences and from how often those sequences occurred across donors. An earlier analysis of 587 of the donors applied high-throughput TCR beta sequencing to assess whether each TCR beta V gene segment acted as functional or pseudogenic. Donor age, sex, ethnicity and CMV serostatus were compiled alongside the repertoire data. Genome-wide SNP genotypes for about 65% of the 666 donors were used in a later genetic analysis, which treated that subset as a discovery cohort. Every discovery cohort repertoire had been produced on one sequencing platform. HLA typing included class I and class II loci at four-digit resolution. Typing coverage varied by locus: roughly 629-630 donors for A, B, C, DRB1 and DQB1; more than 500 for DQA1; approximately 610 for DPA1; about 450 for DPB1. Four or five DR-DQ haplotypes were handled as single units for association and clustering because linkage in the cohort was strong. Among about 360 genotyped donors of the cohort, an average of approximately 250,000 unique TCR beta nucleotide sequences were sequenced per donor, approximately 20% of them non-productive.

The cohort comprised 670 or so healthy bone marrow donors. At the time of sampling, every cohort member was nominally healthy, though immune exposures that went unrecorded were likely present. The donor was CMV seronegative and was included in the group of over 300 seronegative cohort members. A peripheral blood sample was collected from each donor, and TCR beta sequencing was performed on peripheral blood mononuclear cells. Genomic DNA was extracted from the blood cell samples with the Qiagen DNeasy Blood Extraction Kit. Library preparation employed the immunoSEQ multiplex PCR assay. For the multiplex PCR, a mixture combining 60 forward primers for TCR Vbeta segments and 13 reverse primers for TCR Jbeta segments was used. The CDR3 region of rearranged TCR beta genes was amplified from genomic DNA with a multiplex PCR assay. The Illumina HiSeq System was used to sequence the amplified TCR beta libraries as 87-base-pair reads. For the original study's pipeline: A later analysis counted tens of millions of unique TCR beta chains across the 500 to 850 repertoires, and around 12 million of these chains were shared by at least two donors. A nearest-neighbor algorithm error-corrected the raw reads and collapsed the reads into unique sequences, merging closely related sequences to remove PCR and sequencing errors. V, D and J gene segments were assigned by aligning CDR3 sequences to IMGT reference sequences. Each retained sequence needed at least a six-nucleotide match to both a V gene segment and a J gene segment. A rearrangement was called productive if the CDR3 had no stop codons and remained in frame with V and J, and every other rearrangement was called non-productive. CDR3 was defined according to IMGT convention as the region running from the second conserved V-encoded cysteine to the conserved J-encoded phenylalanine. The earlier analysis of 500 to 600 of the donors excluded sequences that lacked an unambiguous match to a single V gene segment. An earlier analysis of several hundred of the donors called V segments functional above 56.7% productive rearrangements and segregating when the between-donor standard deviation exceeded 5%. A statistical classification framework was built to diagnose cytomegalovirus status from the catalog of TCR beta chain sequences. In a later analysis, TCR nucleotide sequences were compared against IMGT/GENE-DB human TR gene sequences so that V and J genes could be assigned. A later analysis assigned CDR3 sequences and most-parsimonious VDJ recombination scenarios with the TCRdist pipeline. A later analysis defined each TCR beta chain by its CDR3 amino acid sequence plus V-gene family, and excluded reads lacking a unique V-gene family. In a later analysis, a few hundred highly shared, low-generation-probability nucleotide sequences were removed to address suspected cross-contamination and a sequencing artifact. For each public chain, a later analysis derived a clonal expansion index from normalized ranks of inferred template counts within each repertoire. A later analysis computed generation probabilities with a VDJ recombination model fitted to out-of-frame rearrangements, and checked the results against IGoR. A later analysis scored TCR-TCR, TCR-HLA and TCR-CMV co-occurrence with hypergeometric tests, applying a repertoire-size bias correction to TCR pairs. False discovery rates were estimated in a later analysis by permuting HLA or CMV assignments 20 times. In a later analysis, co-occurring TCRs were grouped using DBSCAN, and TCRdist sequence similarity was added for clustering within HLA-allele-positive subsets. Repertoires with fewer than 30,000 or more than 120,000 public chains, plus five repertoires with anomalous nucleotide sharing, were excluded from co-occurrence clustering. TCRdb obtained this table from immuneACCESS and retained in-frame rearrangements with V and J assigned. These tables miss some clones; where compared with another copy, unresolved V genes account for less than half of the shortfall, and the remainder is unexplained. D and trimming were read from the DNA, whereas the V and J calls and clone size are those reported in that table. For this sample there are around 180,000 clones; 79% appear just once. 0.69% of the sample is taken by the ten largest.

Broad study findings and their caveats: The authors suggested that the approach could potentially be generalized to other disease states and immunological phenotypes. Linkage disequilibrium might explain the correlated functional status among segregating V segments, but an unknown experimental factor could not be excluded. Strong co-occurrence of HLA alleles, especially DR and DQ, made assigning TCR associations to individual alleles difficult. The study listed approximately 150 TCR beta chains as associated with cytomegalovirus. A further reported finding was that TCR beta sequences accurately predicted the HLA-A and HLA-B alleles for most subjects in the first cohort. Compared with the roughly 670-donor mean, donors in an Asian-associated ancestry cluster had fewer N-insertions in productive TCRs, according to a later genetic analysis. Sequencing depth was assumed to be roughly uniform across donors in the presence/absence analyses, though that assumption may not hold. Specific HLA alleles were associated with about 17,000 TCR beta sequences at a false discovery rate of 0.05 in a later analysis. A later analysis found that most CMV-associated TCR beta chains appeared HLA-restricted, with HLA associations seemingly driven largely by CMV exposure. For the cohort, immune exposure information was limited to CMV serostatus. Because some donors lacked HLA typing at each locus, the association tests relied only on the typed subset. In a later analysis, several top co-occurrence clusters were reported to appear linked to parvovirus B19, influenza, CMV and Epstein-Barr virus. In an earlier analysis of over 550 of the donors, most TCR beta V segments were observed in productive rearrangements about 90% or about 30% of the time, broadly matching IMGT annotations. This cohort had only TCR beta chains sequenced, and the lack of alpha or paired-chain data limited which features could be detected. A group of highly shared sequence variants was considered likely to be a technical artifact of the sequencing pipeline. A later analysis found that HLA-associated TCR beta chains were more clonally expanded and had lower generation probabilities than equally common non-associated chains. A few of the identified cytomegalovirus-associated TCR beta chains were confirmed in vitro to be specific for cytomegalovirus antigens. A later analysis found that TCR association rates varied across HLA loci, with DRB1 alleles showing the most associated TCRs and HLA-C alleles the fewest. While some public TCRs were present in many individuals, most TCR sequences turned up only very rarely across donors. The classifier was reported to diagnose cytomegalovirus status with high specificity and sensitivity in both the original cohort and the validation cohort. Some IMGT-functional V segments, including TRBV6-2 and TRBV6-3, could not be distinguished by the 87-base-pair reads and were therefore excluded. Over 15 rarely observed V segments, including chromosome 9 orphons, were excluded from the earlier analysis of about 600 of the donors because counts were too low. A later genetic analysis associated a missense DCLRE1C variant with V-gene and J-gene trimming of TCR beta chains, and an independent cohort replicated the association.

After removal of 2 bases from V and 3 bases from J, the junction retains 6 bases not matched to a gene. CDR1 and CDR2 are drawn from the germline V gene: MDHEN, SYDVKM. Reading from cysteine to phenylalanine, the CDR3 counts 16 amino acids. CDR3 DNA is the only sequence kept; it has 48 bases, read in frame from the first base. This receptor was obtained from a middle-aged woman in good health and CMV-seronegative. The sequence links TRBV28 to TRBJ2-3; TRBD2 matches 9 bases in the middle. Source material: PBMCs. The CDR3 loop reads CASSLVQREVTDTQYF. The sequenced DNA: TGTGCCAGCAGTTTAGTCCAGCGGGAGGTGACAGATACGCAGTATTTT. The reference TRBV28 and TRBJ2-3 proteins fill in what lies around the CDR3, so the full variable domain reads DVKVTQSSRYLVKRTGEKVFLECVQDMDHENMFWYRQDPGLGLRLIYFSYDVKMKEKGDIPEGYSVSREKKERFSLILESASTNQTSMYLCASSLVQREVTDTQYFGPGTRLTVL.